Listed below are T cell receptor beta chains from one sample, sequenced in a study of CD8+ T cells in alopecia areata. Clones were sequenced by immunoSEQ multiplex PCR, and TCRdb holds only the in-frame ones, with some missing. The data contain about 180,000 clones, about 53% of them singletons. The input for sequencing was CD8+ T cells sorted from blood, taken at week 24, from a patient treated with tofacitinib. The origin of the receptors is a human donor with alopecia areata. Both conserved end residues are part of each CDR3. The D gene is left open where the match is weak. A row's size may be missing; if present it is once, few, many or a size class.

CDR3aa: CAWDQGTGINQPQHF
CDR3nt: TGTGCCTGGGATCAAGGGACAGGGATCAATCAGCCCCAGCATTTT
d_gene: TRBD1
abundance: .
v_gene: TRBV30
len: 15
j_gene: TRBJ1-5

CDR3aa: CASSERTAGEAFF
CDR3nt: TGTGCCAGCAGTGAACGAACAGCTGGTGAAGCTTTCTTT
d_gene: .
abundance: .
v_gene: TRBV6-1
len: 13
j_gene: TRBJ1-1

CDR3aa: CASSRGRGDGYTF
CDR3nt: TGTGCCAGCAGTAGGGGTAGAGGGGATGGCTACACCTTC
d_gene: .
abundance: .
v_gene: TRBV25-1
len: 13
j_gene: TRBJ1-2

CDR3aa: CASSFQDTSYEQYF
CDR3nt: TGCGCCAGCAGCTTTCAGGACACTTCCTACGAGCAGTACTTC
d_gene: .
abundance: .
v_gene: TRBV5-1
len: 14
j_gene: TRBJ2-7

CDR3aa: CASSNGQGDQPQHF
CDR3nt: TGCGCCAGCAGCAACGGACAGGGGGATCAGCCCCAGCATTTT
d_gene: TRBD1
abundance: .
v_gene: TRBV5-1
len: 14
j_gene: TRBJ1-5

CDR3aa: CASSPQGTYNEQFF
CDR3nt: TGTGCCAGTAGTCCTCAGGGAACATACAATGAGCAGTTCTTC
d_gene: .
abundance: .
v_gene: TRBV19
len: 14
j_gene: TRBJ2-1

CDR3aa: CASSFSGTEAFF
CDR3nt: TGCGCCAGCAGCTTCAGCGGCACTGAAGCTTTCTTT
d_gene: .
abundance: few
v_gene: TRBV5-1
len: 12
j_gene: TRBJ1-1

CDR3aa: CASSVPIRSYEQYF
CDR3nt: TGTGCCAGCAGTGTTCCTATCCGTTCCTACGAGCAGTACTTC
d_gene: .
abundance: .
v_gene: TRBV2
len: 14
j_gene: TRBJ2-7

CDR3aa: CAWRDSANYGYTF
CDR3nt: TGTGCCTGGCGGGACAGTGCTAACTATGGCTACACCTTC
d_gene: TRBD1
abundance: few
v_gene: TRBV30
len: 13
j_gene: TRBJ1-2

CDR3aa: CATSGDPRLETQYF
CDR3nt: TGTGCCACCAGTGGAGACCCCAGGTTAGAGACCCAGTACTTC
d_gene: .
abundance: .
v_gene: TRBV15
len: 14
j_gene: TRBJ2-5

CDR3aa: CASSFRRGNTEAFF
CDR3nt: TGCGCCAGCAGCTTCCGTAGGGGGAACACTGAAGCTTTCTTT
d_gene: .
abundance: .
v_gene: TRBV5-1
len: 14
j_gene: TRBJ1-1

CDR3aa: CTSSQDYPLDYEQYF
CDR3nt: TGCACCAGCAGCCAAGATTACCCCCTCGACTACGAGCAGTACTTC
d_gene: .
abundance: few
v_gene: TRBV1
len: 15
j_gene: TRBJ2-7

CDR3aa: CASSELAQETQYF
CDR3nt: TGTGCCAGCAGTGAATTAGCTCAAGAGACCCAGTACTTC
d_gene: .
abundance: few
v_gene: TRBV25-1
len: 13
j_gene: TRBJ2-5

CDR3aa: CASSLLTSVPSTDTQYF
CDR3nt: TGTGCCAGCAGCCTATTAACTAGCGTGCCTAGCACAGATACGCAGTATTTT
d_gene: TRBD2
abundance: .
v_gene: TRBV7-2
len: 17
j_gene: TRBJ2-3

CDR3aa: CASSQRPEGSNEQFF
CDR3nt: TGTGCCAGCAGCCAAAGACCCGAAGGTAGTAATGAGCAGTTCTTC
d_gene: .
abundance: .
v_gene: TRBV7-9
len: 15
j_gene: TRBJ2-1

CDR3aa: CSVEPGTGYEQYF
CDR3nt: TGCAGCGTTGAACCCGGGACAGGGTACGAGCAGTACTTC
d_gene: TRBD1
abundance: few
v_gene: TRBV29-1
len: 13
j_gene: TRBJ2-7

CDR3aa: CSATGGGGYGYTF
CDR3nt: TGCAGCGCGACAGGGGGCGGCGGCTATGGCTACACCTTC
d_gene: TRBD1
abundance: .
v_gene: TRBV29-1
len: 13
j_gene: TRBJ1-2

CDR3aa: CASSSRGGKETQYF
CDR3nt: TGTGCCAGCAGTTCGCGGGGCGGAAAAGAGACCCAGTACTTC
d_gene: .
abundance: .
v_gene: TRBV6-5
len: 14
j_gene: TRBJ2-5

CDR3aa: CASSLGGNTEAFF
CDR3nt: TGTGCCAGCAGCTTGGGCGGGAACACTGAAGCTTTCTTT
d_gene: .
abundance: .
v_gene: TRBV13
len: 13
j_gene: TRBJ1-1

CDR3aa: CASSHDTDQPQHF
CDR3nt: TGCGCCAGCAGTCACGACACAGATCAGCCCCAGCATTTT
d_gene: .
abundance: .
v_gene: TRBV10-2
len: 13
j_gene: TRBJ1-5

CDR3aa: CSVEDNTYNEQFF
CDR3nt: TGCAGCGTTGAGGACAATACCTACAATGAGCAGTTCTTC
d_gene: .
abundance: .
v_gene: TRBV29-1
len: 13
j_gene: TRBJ2-1

CDR3aa: CASSPRFEKNYEQYF
CDR3nt: TGTGCCAGCTCACCAAGGTTCGAGAAGAACTACGAGCAGTACTTC
d_gene: .
abundance: few
v_gene: TRBV18
len: 15
j_gene: TRBJ2-7

CDR3aa: CASSPVAGDIYEQYF
CDR3nt: TGTGCCAGCAGCCCAGTAGCGGGGGATATCTACGAGCAGTACTTC
d_gene: TRBD2
abundance: .
v_gene: TRBV7-3
len: 15
j_gene: TRBJ2-7

CDR3aa: CASLGEFGVTQYF
CDR3nt: TGTGCCAGCTTAGGGGAATTCGGAGTGACCCAGTACTTC
d_gene: .
abundance: few
v_gene: TRBV6-1
len: 13
j_gene: TRBJ2-5

CDR3aa: CASSMGLGETQYF
CDR3nt: TGTGCCAGCAGTATGGGGCTTGGAGAGACCCAGTACTTC
d_gene: .
abundance: .
v_gene: TRBV6-6
len: 13
j_gene: TRBJ2-5

CDR3aa: CASSPRDNEQFF
CDR3nt: TGTGCCAGCTCACCACGCGACAATGAGCAGTTCTTC
d_gene: .
abundance: .
v_gene: TRBV18
len: 12
j_gene: TRBJ2-1

CDR3aa: CASSVGDRLDEQYF
CDR3nt: TGTGCCAGCAGCGTAGGGGACAGGTTGGACGAGCAGTACTTC
d_gene: TRBD1
abundance: .
v_gene: TRBV9
len: 14
j_gene: TRBJ2-7

CDR3aa: CASSRTLGGSGTEAFF
CDR3nt: TGCGCCAGCAGCCGGACGTTAGGGGGCTCAGGCACTGAAGCTTTCTTT
d_gene: TRBD1
abundance: once
v_gene: TRBV4-3
len: 16
j_gene: TRBJ1-1

CDR3aa: CASSQDGGQGTDTQYF
CDR3nt: TGCGCCAGCAGCCAAGATGGGGGACAGGGGACAGATACGCAGTATTTT
d_gene: TRBD1
abundance: few
v_gene: TRBV4-1
len: 16
j_gene: TRBJ2-3

CDR3aa: CASSVPTGSGELFF
CDR3nt: TGTGCCAGCAGCGTCCCTACGGGGTCCGGGGAGCTGTTTTTT
d_gene: .
abundance: .
v_gene: TRBV9
len: 14
j_gene: TRBJ2-2

CDR3aa: CASSQVGGNTEAFF
CDR3nt: TGCGCCAGCAGCCAAGTTGGCGGGAACACTGAAGCTTTCTTT
d_gene: .
abundance: .
v_gene: TRBV4-3
len: 14
j_gene: TRBJ1-1

CDR3aa: CASSDGLAVAYEQYF
CDR3nt: TGTGCCAGCAGTGATGGGCTAGCGGTAGCCTACGAGCAGTACTTC
d_gene: TRBD2
abundance: .
v_gene: TRBV2
len: 15
j_gene: TRBJ2-7

CDR3aa: CASSIPEGQPDTDTQYF
CDR3nt: TGTGCCAGCAGTATCCCCGAGGGACAACCTGACACAGATACGCAGTATTTT
d_gene: .
abundance: .
v_gene: TRBV2
len: 17
j_gene: TRBJ2-3

CDR3aa: CASREGQAFYNSPLHF
CDR3nt: TGTGCCAGCAGGGAAGGACAGGCATTTTATAATTCACCCCTCCACTTT
d_gene: TRBD1
abundance: .
v_gene: TRBV7-9
len: 16
j_gene: TRBJ1-6

CDR3aa: CASSLVGTSGGRETQYF
CDR3nt: TGTGCCAGCAGCTTAGTAGGGACTAGCGGGGGGAGGGAGACCCAGTACTTC
d_gene: TRBD2
abundance: .
v_gene: TRBV11-2
len: 17
j_gene: TRBJ2-5

CDR3aa: CASSLEDRTTEAFF
CDR3nt: TGTGCCAGCAGCTTGGAAGATCGGACGACTGAAGCTTTCTTT
d_gene: .
abundance: .
v_gene: TRBV5-4
len: 14
j_gene: TRBJ1-1

CDR3aa: CASSQDRTGYYGYTF
CDR3nt: TGCGCCAGCAGCCAAGACCGGACAGGTTACTATGGCTACACCTTC
d_gene: TRBD1
abundance: few
v_gene: TRBV4-3
len: 15
j_gene: TRBJ1-2

CDR3aa: CASSLGTYQETQYF
CDR3nt: TGTGCCAGCAGCTTAGGGACTTACCAAGAGACCCAGTACTTC
d_gene: .
abundance: few
v_gene: TRBV13
len: 14
j_gene: TRBJ2-5

CDR3aa: CASIAGQAHSNQPQHF
CDR3nt: TGTGCCAGCATTGCGGGACAGGCTCATAGCAATCAGCCCCAGCATTTT
d_gene: TRBD1
abundance: .
v_gene: TRBV28
len: 16
j_gene: TRBJ1-5

CDR3aa: CASSLSPGAGAFF
CDR3nt: TGTGCCAGCAGCTTATCACCAGGGGCAGGGGCTTTCTTT
d_gene: .
abundance: .
v_gene: TRBV13
len: 13
j_gene: TRBJ1-1

CDR3aa: CSVQTGGTEAFF
CDR3nt: TGCAGCGTTCAGACAGGGGGCACTGAAGCTTTCTTT
d_gene: TRBD1
abundance: .
v_gene: TRBV29-1
len: 12
j_gene: TRBJ1-1

CDR3aa: CASSSTTGASNQPQHF
CDR3nt: TGTGCCAGCAGTTCGACGACAGGGGCTAGCAATCAGCCCCAGCATTTT
d_gene: TRBD1
abundance: .
v_gene: TRBV27
len: 16
j_gene: TRBJ1-5

CDR3aa: CAWSQGAGTDTQYF
CDR3nt: TGTGCCTGGAGCCAGGGGGCGGGGACAGATACGCAGTATTTT
d_gene: TRBD1
abundance: .
v_gene: TRBV30
len: 14
j_gene: TRBJ2-3

CDR3aa: CASSQERGGLETQYF
CDR3nt: TGTGCCAGCAGCCAAGAGCGGGGGGGATTGGAGACCCAGTACTTC
d_gene: TRBD2
abundance: .
v_gene: TRBV4-2
len: 15
j_gene: TRBJ2-5

CDR3aa: CASSEPEGTGTGELFF
CDR3nt: TGTGCCAGCAGTGAACCGGAAGGGACGGGAACCGGGGAGCTGTTTTTT
d_gene: .
abundance: few
v_gene: TRBV2
len: 16
j_gene: TRBJ2-2

CDR3aa: CASSMGRRTSGDRNEQFF
CDR3nt: TGTGCCAGTAGTATGGGTCGGAGGACTAGCGGGGATCGCAATGAGCAGTTCTTC
d_gene: TRBD2
abundance: .
v_gene: TRBV19
len: 18
j_gene: TRBJ2-1

CDR3aa: CASSWGGSLHF
CDR3nt: TGTGCCAGTAGTTGGGGAGGATCCCTCCACTTT
d_gene: .
abundance: .
v_gene: TRBV19
len: 11
j_gene: TRBJ1-6

CDR3aa: CASSPRDRVDEQYF
CDR3nt: TGTGCCAGCAGCCCACGGGACAGGGTAGACGAGCAGTACTTC
d_gene: TRBD1
abundance: few
v_gene: TRBV13
len: 14
j_gene: TRBJ2-7

CDR3aa: CASSQLQGAKNIQYF
CDR3nt: TGCGCCAGCAGCCAACTACAGGGAGCCAAAAACATTCAGTACTTC
d_gene: .
abundance: .
v_gene: TRBV4-3
len: 15
j_gene: TRBJ2-4

CDR3aa: CASSDTGGPHGYTF
CDR3nt: TGTGCCAGCAGCGATACGGGCGGGCCCCATGGCTACACCTTC
d_gene: .
abundance: .
v_gene: TRBV9
len: 14
j_gene: TRBJ1-2

CDR3aa: CASSPSHDTSNYGYTF
CDR3nt: TGCGCCAGCAGCCCAAGTCATGACACCTCTAACTATGGCTACACCTTC
d_gene: .
abundance: few
v_gene: TRBV4-3
len: 16
j_gene: TRBJ1-2

CDR3aa: CASSLSILETQYF
CDR3nt: TGTGCCAGCAGTTTAAGTATCTTGGAGACCCAGTACTTC
d_gene: .
abundance: .
v_gene: TRBV27
len: 13
j_gene: TRBJ2-5

CDR3aa: CSVAGDSSSYEQYF
CDR3nt: TGCAGCGTTGCGGGTGATTCCAGCTCCTACGAGCAGTACTTC
d_gene: .
abundance: .
v_gene: TRBV29-1
len: 14
j_gene: TRBJ2-7

CDR3aa: CASSEPRGRYTEAFF
CDR3nt: TGTGCCAGCAGTGAACCGCGAGGTCGGTACACTGAAGCTTTCTTT
d_gene: .
abundance: .
v_gene: TRBV6-1
len: 15
j_gene: TRBJ1-1